These T cell receptor beta chains were read from a single sample in a study of T cell changes during pregnancy in multiple sclerosis. Sequenced by immunoSEQ multiplex PCR; TCRdb stores in-frame clones only, minus some. The sample holds under 85,000 clones, roughly 89% seen once. Sequences were derived from peripheral blood, sampled in the third trimester of pregnancy. Source of these receptors: a female donor in good health, enrolled as a control in a pregnancy study. Both conserved end residues are part of each CDR3. A D gene is named only where the DNA matches it firmly. Rows give clone size only sometimes, using once, few, many, or a class for an expanded clone.

cdr3_length j_call clone_size v_call d_call cdr3_aa cdr3_nt
14 TRBJ1-1 NA TRBV5-4 NA CASSLELGNTEAFF TGTGCCAGCAGCTTGGAACTCGGGAACACTGAAGCTTTCTTT
16 TRBJ1-5 NA TRBV5-6 NA CASSLRDTETYQPQHF TGTGCCAGCAGCCTCCGGGACACAGAGACCTATCAGCCCCAGCATTTT
20 TRBJ1-2 NA TRBV4-3 TRBD1 CASSQGRFSGTGPQRGGYTF TGCGCCAGCAGCCAAGGTCGCTTTTCCGGGACAGGGCCCCAACGGGGAGGCTACACCTTC
14 TRBJ1-2 NA TRBV19 NA CAPQILAANYGYTF TGTGCCCCGCAGATACTGGCGGCAAACTATGGCTACACCTTC
14 TRBJ2-3 NA TRBV14 TRBD2 CASSRWGGLDTQYF TGTGCCAGCAGCCGCTGGGGAGGGTTGGATACGCAGTATTTT
14 TRBJ1-1 NA TRBV6-5 NA CASTRGLSDTEAFF TGTGCCAGCACCCGAGGGTTGTCCGACACTGAAGCTTTCTTT
12 TRBJ1-4 NA TRBV30 NA CAWSDNNEKLFF TGTGCCTGGAGTGATAATAATGAAAAACTGTTTTTT
11 TRBJ2-5 NA TRBV2 NA CASSLAETQYF TGTGCCAGCAGTCTAGCGGAGACCCAGTACTTC
15 TRBJ1-2 once TRBV6-6 TRBD1 CASSYLAGGQYGYTF TGTGCCAGCAGTTACCTGGCAGGGGGACAATATGGCTACACCTTC
15 TRBJ2-7 once TRBV5-1 NA CASSQSGKKSYEQYF TGCGCCAGCAGCCAATCCGGGAAAAAGTCCTACGAGCAGTACTTC
13 TRBJ1-5 NA TRBV6-5 NA CASSYTGSQPQHF TGTGCCAGCAGTTACACAGGGTCTCAGCCCCAGCATTTT
14 TRBJ1-5 NA TRBV7-2 NA CASSPEVIPWTQHF TGTGCCAGCAGCCCTGAGGTGATTCCTTGGACCCAGCATTTT
15 TRBJ2-1 NA TRBV27 TRBD2 CASSSPSGGDNEQFF TGTGCCAGCAGCAGTCCTAGCGGGGGGGACAATGAGCAGTTCTTC
17 TRBJ2-3 NA TRBV9 NA CASSAPLSEPRRDTQYF TGTGCCAGCAGCGCCCCACTATCAGAACCCCGCCGAGATACGCAGTATTTT
15 TRBJ1-1 few TRBV6-6 NA CASSPIPGPNTEAFF TGTGCCAGCAGTCCCATCCCCGGTCCGAACACTGAAGCTTTCTTT
15 TRBJ1-6 NA TRBV19 NA CANVVASSYNSPLHF TGTGCCAACGTGGTCGCGAGCTCCTATAATTCACCCCTCCACTTT
14 TRBJ2-6 once TRBV6-6 NA CASRDTSGANVLTF TGTGCCAGCAGAGACACCTCTGGGGCCAACGTCCTGACTTTC
15 TRBJ1-5 NA TRBV5-1 NA CASSLEGGGPQPQHF TGCGCCAGCAGCTTGGAAGGGGGGGGACCTCAGCCCCAGCATTTT
13 TRBJ1-2 NA TRBV5-8 NA CASSRGSGYGYTF TGTGCCAGCAGCAGGGGGTCAGGGTATGGCTACACCTTC
13 TRBJ1-3 NA TRBV4-3 NA CASSQGPGNTIYF TGCGCCAGCAGCCAAGGGCCCGGAAACACCATATATTTT
14 TRBJ2-3 once TRBV7-3 TRBD2 CASSKTSGTDTQYF TGTGCCAGCAGCAAGACTAGCGGCACAGATACGCAGTATTTT
18 TRBJ2-1 NA TRBV27 TRBD2 CASRPGLAGWGSYNEQFF TGTGCCAGCAGGCCGGGACTAGCGGGGTGGGGCTCCTACAATGAGCAGTTCTTC
15 TRBJ1-5 NA TRBV7-2 TRBD1 CASRMGQGYNQPQHF TGTGCCAGCAGGATGGGACAGGGATACAATCAGCCCCAGCATTTT
13 TRBJ1-2 NA TRBV2 NA CASSQMENYGYTF TGTGCCAGCAGTCAGATGGAGAACTATGGCTACACCTTC
15 TRBJ1-5 once TRBV4-1 TRBD1 CASSQVRGTNQPQHF TGCGCCAGCAGCCAAGTCAGGGGGACCAATCAGCCCCAGCATTTT
15 TRBJ2-5 NA TRBV5-1 TRBD2 CASSGGLAGAETQYF TGCGCCAGCAGCGGGGGACTAGCGGGGGCGGAGACCCAGTACTTC
13 TRBJ1-2 NA TRBV6-1 TRBD1 CASADREWDGYTF TGTGCCAGCGCGGACAGGGAATGGGATGGCTACACCTTC
12 TRBJ2-1 once TRBV19 TRBD1 CASSLTGNEQFF TGTGCCAGTAGCCTGACAGGGAATGAGCAGTTCTTC
16 TRBJ1-2 once TRBV4-2 TRBD1 CASSLDPTGSSGGYTF TGTGCCAGCAGCCTAGACCCGACAGGGTCTTCGGGTGGCTACACCTTC
16 TRBJ2-2 NA TRBV5-1 TRBD2 CASSLASGHNTGELFF TGCGCCAGCAGCTTGGCTAGCGGCCATAACACCGGGGAGCTGTTTTTT
14 TRBJ1-3 once TRBV7-2 NA CASSSETGPNTIYF TGTGCCAGCAGCTCCGAAACAGGCCCGAACACCATATATTTT
15 TRBJ2-7 NA TRBV6-6 TRBD2 CASSYAGGLSYEQYF TGTGCCAGCAGTTACGCGGGGGGCCTCTCCTACGAGCAGTACTTC
13 TRBJ2-7 NA TRBV11-2 NA CASSLLTGYEQYF TGTGCCAGCAGCTTACTCACCGGGTACGAGCAGTACTTC
14 TRBJ2-1 NA TRBV29-1 TRBD2 CSVENPRGGNEQFF TGCAGCGTTGAAAACCCACGGGGGGGAAATGAGCAGTTCTTC
11 TRBJ2-5 NA TRBV12-5 NA CASGRQETQYF TGTGCTAGTGGCCGCCAAGAGACCCAGTACTTC
15 TRBJ1-3 NA TRBV10-1 TRBD1 CASSFPGQPGNTIYF TGCGCCAGCAGTTTTCCGGGACAGCCTGGAAACACCATATATTTT
12 TRBJ2-7 NA TRBV5-1 NA CASGLGSYEQYF TGCGCCAGCGGCCTCGGGAGCTACGAGCAGTACTTC
15 TRBJ2-7 NA TRBV2 TRBD1 CASNWDSAGRYEQYF TGTGCCAGCAATTGGGACAGCGCCGGAAGGTACGAGCAGTACTTC
11 TRBJ2-3 NA TRBV2 NA CASASTDTQYF TGTGCCTCCGCGTCCACAGATACGCAGTATTTT
16 TRBJ2-7 NA TRBV9 TRBD1 CASSVNPSTGDDEQYF TGTGCCAGCAGCGTAAACCCCTCGACAGGGGACGACGAGCAGTACTTC
15 TRBJ2-5 NA TRBV4-3 TRBD1 CASSHYTGVGETQYF TGCGCCAGCAGCCATTACACAGGGGTCGGGGAGACCCAGTACTTC
12 TRBJ1-5 NA TRBV6-1 NA CASSRDNQPQHF TGTGCCAGCAGCAGGGACAATCAGCCCCAGCATTTT
15 TRBJ2-7 NA TRBV6-1 TRBD2 CASSEVYGGAYEQYF TGTGCCAGCAGTGAAGTCTACGGGGGGGCCTACGAGCAGTACTTC
13 TRBJ1-1 few TRBV15 NA CATSRRGGTEAFF TGTGCCACCAGCAGGAGGGGGGGAACTGAAGCTTTCTTT
13 TRBJ1-3 NA TRBV19 NA CASSRGSGNTIYF TGTGCCAGTAGCCGGGGCTCTGGAAACACCATATATTTT
14 TRBJ1-2 once TRBV18 NA CASSPPRAGPGGTF TGTGCCAGCTCACCCCCCCGGGCGGGACCCGGGGGGACCTTC
16 TRBJ2-2 NA TRBV5-4 TRBD2 CASSPTSGGAIGELFF TGTGCCAGCAGTCCCACTAGCGGGGGGGCCATCGGGGAGCTGTTTTTT
15 TRBJ2-7 once TRBV7-6 NA CASSPRRGETYEQYF TGTGCCAGCAGCCCGAGGAGGGGAGAAACCTACGAGCAGTACTTC
14 TRBJ2-7 NA TRBV10-3 TRBD2 CAISEGRGGYEQYF TGTGCCATCAGTGAGGGGCGGGGGGGCTACGAGCAGTACTTC
15 TRBJ2-5 once TRBV7-7 TRBD1 CASSPRTGGWETQYF TGTGCTAGCAGCCCCAGGACAGGGGGGTGGGAGACCCAGTACTTC
12 TRBJ1-2 NA TRBV27 NA CASRDNNYGYTF TGTGCCAGCAGAGACAACAACTATGGCTACACCTTC
15 TRBJ2-1 NA TRBV4-1 NA CASTVQVHTFNEQFF TGCGCCAGCACCGTACAGGTACACACCTTCAATGAGCAGTTCTTC
15 TRBJ1-4 once TRBV5-1 NA CASSFSLGGGEKLFF TGCGCCAGCAGCTTCAGTCTGGGAGGAGGAGAAAAACTGTTTTTT
12 TRBJ2-1 NA TRBV7-6 TRBD1 CASSRTGGEQFF TGTGCCAGCAGCCGTACAGGGGGTGAGCAGTTCTTC
17 TRBJ1-5 NA TRBV7-6 NA CASSLIRGPSPNQPQHF TGTGCCAGCAGCTTGATCAGGGGCCCAAGCCCCAATCAGCCCCAGCATTTT
18 TRBJ1-1 NA TRBV9 TRBD1 CASSVQGGVGRRNTEAFF TGTGCCAGCAGCGTCCAGGGGGGCGTTGGACGGCGGAACACTGAAGCTTTCTTT
18 TRBJ2-1 NA TRBV7-8 TRBD2 CASSSTIPRGGGYNEQFF TGTGCCAGCAGCTCCACCATACCCCGCGGGGGGGGTTACAATGAGCAGTTCTTC
15 TRBJ1-1 NA TRBV5-1 TRBD1 CASSEGDRRNTEAFF TGCGCCAGCAGCGAGGGGGACAGGAGAAACACTGAAGCTTTCTTT
14 TRBJ2-7 NA TRBV7-7 NA CASSLGEGTYEQYF TGTGCTAGCAGCTTAGGTGAAGGGACATACGAGCAGTACTTC
13 TRBJ1-1 NA TRBV27 TRBD1 CASSLDRGTEAFF TGTGCCAGCAGTTTAGACAGGGGCACTGAAGCTTTCTTT